The 8 T cell receptor beta chains presented below share a single source sample, sequenced in a study of T cells in women clearing cervical HPV infection. Clones were sequenced by immunoSEQ multiplex PCR, and TCRdb holds only the in-frame ones, with some missing. The sample has 30,000 or so clones. The sequencing input was blood buffy coat. Receptors originate from a woman aged 18 to 75 with a cervical HPV16 infection that either progressed to CIN3+ or cleared (not recorded which).

In the case of this clone: The CDR3 end falls 3 residues outside the read, so it is completed with the germline J gene. The V call is TRBV6-2 or TRBV6-3, the J call TRBJ2-3, with D maybe TRBD1 (5 bases). CDR3 length: 16 residues. Per germline, CDR1 MNHEY and CDR2 SVGEGT. CDR3 bases read: TGTGCCAGCAGTCATCAGAGCAGGGTTAGCAATCAGCCG. Translation gives CASSHQSRVSNQP. The whole CDR3 is CASSHQSRVSNQPQYF.

Concerning this clone itself: The CDR3 extends 3 residues past the end of the read, so its final part is completed from the germline J gene. The V gene is TRBV19, the J gene TRBJ1-2; D uncertain. The length of the CDR3 is 15 residues. CDR1 is LNHDA and CDR2 is SQIVND in the germline V gene (reference sequence). CDR3 DNA (partial): TGTGCCAGTAGTACTACAACGGGTTTCTCCTACGAC. This encodes CASSTTTGFSYD. The full CDR3 reads CASSTTTGFSYDYTF.

Details on this clone: Coverage ceases 3 residues before the CDR3 finishes, and the germline J gene fills in the end. The chain carries TRBV29-1 and TRBJ2-2; 9 bases fit TRBD1. Germline V gives CDR1 SQVTM, CDR2 ANQGSEA. Unmatched junction bases numbered 5, after V lost 7 bases and J lost 5 bases. The CDR3 is made up of 13 amino acids. CDR3 protein: CSGRDRATGELFF. Partial CDR3 DNA: TGCAGCGGAAGGGACAGGGCAACCGGGGAG.

Notes on this clone: The sequence runs out 3 residues before the end of the CDR3; the remainder is reconstructed from the germline J gene. This rearrangement joins TRBV12-3 or TRBV12-4 to TRBJ2-3, with 10 nucleotides matching TRBD2. V trimming: 5 bases; J trimming: 0 bases; junction bases outside the gene matches: 2. This CDR3 spans 15 amino acids. The part of the CDR3 DNA that was read is TGTGCCAGCAGTCTGACTAGCGGGAGCACAGATACG. This encodes CASSLTSGSTDT. The entire CDR3 is CASSLTSGSTDTQYF.

As for this clone: From the germline J gene comes the end of the CDR3, since the read stops 3 residues before it. J is TRBJ2-2 and V is TRBV27; D is unclear. The V end lost 4 bases, the J end lost 3 bases, and 3 bases lay between the germline ends. CDR1 and CDR2 (germline): MNHEY, SMNVEV (reference sequence). This CDR3 is built from 12 residues. CDR3 DNA (partial): TGTGCCAGCAGTTCGTACACCGGGGAG. Residues: CASSSYTGE. The complete CDR3 protein is CASSSYTGELFF.

Turning to this clone: The read is 3 residues too short to cover the CDR3 end, so that end is filled in from the germline J gene. The chain couples TRBV5-1 to TRBJ2-5; 11 bases fit TRBD2. In germline, CDR1 is SGHRS, CDR2 YFSETQ. This CDR3 comprises 17 residues. V was clipped by 5 bases and J by 2 bases; unmatched bases: 11. The CDR3 DNA, read in part, is TGCGCCAGCAGTTTAGGGGTAGCGGGAGGGACGCAAGAGACC. Translated, it gives CASSLGVAGGTQET. The full CDR3 sequence reads CASSLGVAGGTQETQYF.

A remark on this clone: The read gets to within 3 residues of the CDR3 end, and the germline J gene fills in the rest. This chain joins TRBV29-1 and TRBJ2-7; 8 nucleotides agree with TRBD1. V trimming: 6 bases; J trimming: 2 bases; junction bases outside the gene matches: 0. This CDR3 has 11 amino acids. CDR1 is SQVTM, CDR2 ANQGSEA, per germline. CDR3 loop: CSVTGAYEQYF. The sequenced CDR3 bases are TGCAGCGTGACAGGGGCCTACGAG.

For this clone: The junction differs from germline at one of its ends, possibly a read error. The read ends 3 residues shy of where the CDR3 ends; the end is completed using the germline J gene. The sample contains more than one DNA sequence encoding this CDR3. This chain joins TRBV5-1 and TRBJ1-3, with 11 bases that match TRBD1. The CDR3 has 14 amino acids. Looked up from germline, CDR1 is SGHRS and CDR2 is YFSETQ. The chain's CDR3 is CASSWGQGENTIYF. The DNA read from the CDR3 is TGCGCCAGCAGCTGGGGACAGGGGGAAAACACT.